Sequencing of this T cell receptor (beta chain) was carried out in a study of technical replicates of blood from a few donors (TCRdb year 2017). The germline V gene encodes CDR1 SGHAT and CDR2 FQNNGV. The CDR3 starts with the cysteine, ends with the phenylalanine, and has 15 residues. Only the CDR3 region is kept as DNA, spanning 45 bases read in frame from base 1. V loses 2 bases of germline sequence and J loses 2 bases, and the interval between the two ends is 12 bases. Receptor libraries were prepared by the immunoSEQ multiplex PCR assay. Drawn from immuneACCESS, this table holds only the in-frame rearrangements with V and J called that TCRdb kept. Clones are partly lost; checked studies trace under half to an unresolved V gene and leave the rest unexplained. The sample yields tens of thousands of clones; 93% were counted once. The ten largest clones capture roughly 0.25% of the sample. About this clone: Its antigen remains unidentified. No base quality information exists; no much larger clone differs at one position.

The source is a human donor in good health. The sequencing sample was made of T cells isolated from PBMCs. This sequence uses TRBV11-2 and TRBJ1-2; the D gene is perhaps TRBD1, on 6 matching bases. Read as DNA, the sequence is TGTGCCAGCAGCTTAAGTAGGGGGGGGAACTATGGCTACACCTTC. It is translated as CASSLSRGGNYGYTF.